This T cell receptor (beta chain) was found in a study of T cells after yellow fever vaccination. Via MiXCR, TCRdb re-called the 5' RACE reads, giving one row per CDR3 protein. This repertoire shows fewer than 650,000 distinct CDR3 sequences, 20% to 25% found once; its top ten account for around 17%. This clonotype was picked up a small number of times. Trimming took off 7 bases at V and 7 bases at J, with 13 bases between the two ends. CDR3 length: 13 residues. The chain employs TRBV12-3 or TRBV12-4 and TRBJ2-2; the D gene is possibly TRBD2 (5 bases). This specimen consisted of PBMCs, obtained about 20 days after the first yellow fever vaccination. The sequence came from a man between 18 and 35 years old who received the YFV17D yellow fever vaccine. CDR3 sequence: CASMAVGVGELFF. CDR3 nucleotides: TGTGCCAGCATGGCGGTCGGGGTCGGGGAGCTGTTTTTT.